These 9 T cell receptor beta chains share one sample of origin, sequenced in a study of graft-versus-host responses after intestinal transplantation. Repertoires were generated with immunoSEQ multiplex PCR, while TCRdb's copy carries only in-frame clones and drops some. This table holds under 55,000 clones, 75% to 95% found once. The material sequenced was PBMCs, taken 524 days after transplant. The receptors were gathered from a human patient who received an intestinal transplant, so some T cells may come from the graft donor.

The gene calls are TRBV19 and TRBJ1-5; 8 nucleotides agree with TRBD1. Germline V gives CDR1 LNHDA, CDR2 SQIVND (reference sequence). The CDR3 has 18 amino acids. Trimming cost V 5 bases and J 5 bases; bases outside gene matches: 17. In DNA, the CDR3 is TGTGCCAGTAGTTCACCCGCCTCACGACAGGGGCGGTATCAGCCCCAGCATTTT. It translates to CASSSPASRQGRYQPQHF.

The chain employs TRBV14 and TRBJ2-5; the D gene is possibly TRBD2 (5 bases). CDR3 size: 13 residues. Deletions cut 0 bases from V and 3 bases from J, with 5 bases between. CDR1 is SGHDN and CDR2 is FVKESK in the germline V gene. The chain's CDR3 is CASSQELEETQYF. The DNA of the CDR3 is TGTGCCAGCAGCCAAGAACTAGAAGAGACCCAGTACTTC. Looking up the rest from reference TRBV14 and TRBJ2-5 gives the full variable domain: EAGVTQFPSHSVIEKGQTVTLRCDPISGHDNLYWYRRVMGKEIKFLLHFVKESKQDESGMPNNRFLAERTGGTYSTLKVQPAELEDSGVYFCASSQELEETQYFGPGTRLLVL.

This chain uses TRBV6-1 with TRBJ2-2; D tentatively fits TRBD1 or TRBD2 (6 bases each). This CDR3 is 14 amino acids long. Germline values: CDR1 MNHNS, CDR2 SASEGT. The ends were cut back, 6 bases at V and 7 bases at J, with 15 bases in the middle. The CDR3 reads CASRRSEGGGELFF. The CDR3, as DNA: TGTGCCAGCAGGCGGTCGGAGGGGGGCGGGGAGCTGTTTTTT.

The chain's CDR3 is CASSILRGAPDTQYF. In nucleotides, the CDR3 is TGTGCCAGTAGTATTTTGCGGGGGGCCCCAGATACGCAGTATTTT. The rearrangement uses TRBV19 and TRBJ2-3, with 8 bases identical to TRBD2. V trimming: 3 bases; J trimming: 4 bases; junction bases outside the gene matches: 6. CDR3 size: 15 residues. Germline values: CDR1 LNHDA, CDR2 SQIVND (reference sequence).

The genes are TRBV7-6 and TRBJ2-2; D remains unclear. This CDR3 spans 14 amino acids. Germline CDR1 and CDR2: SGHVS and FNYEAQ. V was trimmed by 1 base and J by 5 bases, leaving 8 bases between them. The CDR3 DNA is TGTGCCAGCAGCTTAGTAGGGAAGACCGGGGAGCTGTTTTTT. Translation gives CASSLVGKTGELFF.

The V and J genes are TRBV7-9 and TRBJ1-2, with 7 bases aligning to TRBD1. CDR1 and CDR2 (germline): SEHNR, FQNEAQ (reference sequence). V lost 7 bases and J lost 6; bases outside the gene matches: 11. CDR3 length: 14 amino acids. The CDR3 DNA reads TGTGCCAGCACCAGAGCCCGGACAGGCCATGGCTACACCTTC. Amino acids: CASTRARTGHGYTF.

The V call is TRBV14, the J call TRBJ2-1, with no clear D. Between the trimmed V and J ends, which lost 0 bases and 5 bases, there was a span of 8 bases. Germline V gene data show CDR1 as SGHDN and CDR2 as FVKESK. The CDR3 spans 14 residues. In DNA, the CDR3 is TGTGCCAGCAGCCAAGATCACGGAGACAATGAGCAGTTCTTC. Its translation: CASSQDHGDNEQFF.

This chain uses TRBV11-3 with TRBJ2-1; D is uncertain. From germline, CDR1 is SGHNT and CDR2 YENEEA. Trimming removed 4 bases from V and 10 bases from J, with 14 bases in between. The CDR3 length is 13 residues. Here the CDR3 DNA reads TGTGCCAGCAGCTCCACTCCCCTGGGGGAGCAGTTCTTC. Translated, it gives CASSSTPLGEQFF.

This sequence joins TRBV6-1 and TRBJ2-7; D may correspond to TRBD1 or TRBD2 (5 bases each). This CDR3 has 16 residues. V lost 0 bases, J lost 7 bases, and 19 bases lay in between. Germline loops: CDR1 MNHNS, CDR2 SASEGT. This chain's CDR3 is CASSEAAGTFAREQYF. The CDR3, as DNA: TGTGCCAGCAGTGAAGCGGCAGGGACGTTCGCGAGGGAGCAGTACTTC.